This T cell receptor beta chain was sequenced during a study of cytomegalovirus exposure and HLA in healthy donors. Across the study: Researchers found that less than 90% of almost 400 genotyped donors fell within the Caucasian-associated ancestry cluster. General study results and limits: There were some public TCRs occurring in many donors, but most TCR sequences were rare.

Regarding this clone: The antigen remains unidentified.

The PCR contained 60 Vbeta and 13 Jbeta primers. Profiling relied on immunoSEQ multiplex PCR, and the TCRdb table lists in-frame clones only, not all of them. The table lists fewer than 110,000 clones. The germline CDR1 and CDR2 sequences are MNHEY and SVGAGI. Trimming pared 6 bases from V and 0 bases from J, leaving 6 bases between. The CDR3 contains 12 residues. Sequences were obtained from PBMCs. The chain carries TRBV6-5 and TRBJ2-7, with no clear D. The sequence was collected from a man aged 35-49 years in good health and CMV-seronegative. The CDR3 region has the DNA TGTGCCAGCAGGAAGAGCTCCTACGAGCAGTACTTC. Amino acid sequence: CASRKSSYEQYF.